This TCR beta chain was found in a study of PD-1 blockade in classical Hodgkin lymphoma. In germline, CDR1 is SGHTA, CDR2 FQGNSA. The trim removed 5 bases at V and 1 base at J, leaving 8 bases unmatched. The CDR3 spans 16 residues. Described time point: cycle 4 day 1 (C4D1), after five to seven weeks of nivolumab. There was relapse after autologous stem cell transplantation in every patient, and there was variation in brentuximab vedotin exposure. This clone appeared once. The data were produced by immunoSEQ multiplex PCR, yet TCRdb's version contains in-frame clones alone and is incomplete. The sample contains roughly 100,000 clones, approximately 89% of which appear only once.

The chain combines TRBV7-2 with TRBJ2-7; TRBD1 aligns across 10 bases. The sequence derives from a human donor with classical Hodgkin lymphoma. This material consisted of peripheral blood mononuclear cells (PBMCs), taken before the fourth cycle of nivolumab. CDR3 bases: TGTGCCAGCAGCCCCCTTGGACAGGGGGTATCCTACGAGCAGTACTTC. It is translated as CASSPLGQGVSYEQYF.